Below, 27 T cell receptor beta chains from the same sample are listed, as sequenced in a study of blood T cell repertoires in COVID-19. Using immunoSEQ multiplex PCR, the repertoire was profiled, and TCRdb retains in-frame clones only, with some absent. The sample has about 83,000 clones; about 86% are singletons. The sample comprised peripheral blood. The receptors derive from an elderly woman in a cohort sampled during active or convalescent COVID-19.

The rearrangement joins TRBV4-1 to TRBJ2-2; TRBD1 matches at 7 bases. The CDR3 totals 15 residues. The V gene end was trimmed by 4 bases and the J gene end by 5 bases; junction bases not matched to a gene: 7. Germline V gene sequence: CDR1 MGHRA, CDR2 YSYEKL. This CDR3 is CASSPGDSRTGELFF. CDR3 nucleotides: TGCGCCAGCAGCCCAGGGGACAGTCGGACCGGGGAGCTGTTTTTT.

This chain connects TRBV2 to TRBJ1-6, with a weak D call TRBD1 (5 bases). This CDR3 is 17 amino acids long. The germline gives CDR1 SNHLY, CDR2 FYNNEI. The V end was cut by 2 bases, the J end by 6 bases, with 17 bases between. The DNA of the CDR3 is TGTGCCAGCAGTGAATTGAGGCTAGGGGTTCCTAATTCACCCCTCCACTTT. It yields the protein CASSELRLGVPNSPLHF.

V gene TRBV13 combines with J gene TRBJ1-2, with 7 bases aligning to TRBD1. The V segment lost 4 bases and the J segment 4 bases; nucleotides outside the gene matches: 9. The CDR3 extends over 15 amino acids. From germline, CDR1 is PRHDT and CDR2 FYEKMQ (reference sequence). The CDR3 nucleotides are TGTGCCAGCAGCTATACAGGGGTTTTCGGCTATGGCTACACCTTC. This codes for CASSYTGVFGYGYTF.

CDR3: CAISDYLVYGYTF. CDR3 DNA sequence: TGTGCCATCAGTGACTATTTGGTATATGGCTACACCTTC. The rearrangement joins TRBV10-3 to TRBJ1-2; D is ambiguous. V gave up 3 bases and J gave up 5 bases, with 10 bases separating them. Germline V gene lookup returns CDR1 ENHRY and CDR2 SYGVKD. The CDR3 totals 13 residues.

Here the CDR3 reads CASSLQGFNQPQHF. Written as DNA, the CDR3 is TGTGCCAGCAGTTTACAGGGATTCAATCAGCCCCAGCATTTT. The chain employs TRBV11-2 and TRBJ1-5; D may be TRBD1 (6 bases). The CDR3 runs 14 residues. Trimming stripped 6 bases from V and 3 bases from J, with 12 bases between. Germline V lookup: CDR1 SGHAT, CDR2 FQNNGV. The whole variable domain, remainder taken from reference TRBV11-2 and TRBJ1-5, is EAGVAQSPRYKIIEKRQSVAFWCNPISGHATLYWYQQILGQGPKLLIQFQNNGVVDDSQLPKDRFSAERLKGVDSTLKIQPAKLEDSAVYLCASSLQGFNQPQHFGDGTRLSIL.

CDR3 sequence reads: CASSHNGVPPLFF. CDR3 bases: TGTGCCAGCAGCCACAACGGGGTCCCCCCTTTGTTTTTT. This chain links TRBV14 with TRBJ1-4; D uncertain. V lost 3 bases to trimming and J lost 15 bases, with 17 bases between them. Germline V gene data show CDR1 as SGHDN and CDR2 as FVKESK. This CDR3 is built from 13 residues.

This clone came up once. The chain has TRBV5-1 and TRBJ2-1, with TRBD1 matching over 11 bases. V trimming: 1 base; J trimming: 3 bases; junction bases outside the gene matches: 3. CDR3 size: 16 residues. The germline CDR1 and CDR2 sequences are SGHRS and YFSETQ. The CDR3 here is CASSLSGTGGYNEQFF. CDR3 DNA: TGCGCCAGCAGCTTGTCCGGGACAGGGGGCTACAATGAGCAGTTCTTC.

This CDR3 is CASTAGASRYGYTF. CDR3 DNA sequence: TGTGCCAGCACGGCGGGGGCATCTCGTTATGGCTACACCTTC. This sequence joins TRBV2 and TRBJ1-2; a weak D match, TRBD1 (6 bases). CDR1 SNHLY and CDR2 FYNNEI come from the germline V gene. Trimming shortened V by 7 bases and J by 5 bases, and 17 bases separated the two germline ends. The CDR3 extends over 14 amino acids.

The chain recombines TRBV5-4 with TRBJ2-2, with 8 bases aligning to TRBD2. The germline V gene has CDR1 SGHNT and CDR2 YYREEE (reference sequence). The CDR3 totals 19 residues. V was clipped by 4 bases and J by 3 bases; unmatched bases: 17. The CDR3 reads CASSPSGGERPRDTGELFF. CDR3 DNA: TGTGCCAGCAGCCCGTCGGGGGGGGAGAGACCGCGGGACACCGGGGAGCTGTTTTTT.

V gene TRBV18 combines with J gene TRBJ1-2, with TRBD1 matching over 7 bases. After removal of 6 bases from V and 3 bases from J, the junction contained 10 bases not matched to a gene. The CDR3 consists of 15 residues. CDR1 and CDR2 from the germline V gene are KGHSH and LQKENI. The CDR3 DNA follows: TGTGCCAGCTCCCCGGCCATGCAGGGGGACTATGGCTACACCTTC. Translating it yields CASSPAMQGDYGYTF.

The chain combines TRBV4-1 with TRBJ1-4; weak D call: TRBD1 (6 bases). There are 17 residues in the CDR3. The germline CDR1 and CDR2 sequences are MGHRA and YSYEKL. The V and J ends lost 2 bases and 7 bases respectively, with 20 bases between them. The CDR3 nucleotides read TGCGCCAGCAGCCAATCCGGCGGGGGGGCGCTAGGTGAAAAACTGTTTTTT. Encoded protein: CASSQSGGGALGEKLFF.

Details on this clone: Sequence at one end of the junction differs from germline and may be a read error. The CDR3 DNA is TGTGCCAGCAGCGTCGGCCGGGGGAACAGTGAAGCTTTCTTT. It is translated as CASSVGRGNSEAFF. J is TRBJ1-1 and V is TRBV9, with TRBD1 as a possible D gene (5 bases). CDR1 and CDR2 from the germline V gene are SGDLS and YYNGEE. This CDR3 contains 14 residues.

This sequence joins TRBV28 and TRBJ1-1; 8 bases are shared with TRBD1. CDR3 length: 14 amino acids. CDR1 is MDHEN and CDR2 is SYDVKM in the germline V gene. J lost 7 bases, V lost 5 bases, and 9 bases had no gene match. CDR3 amino acids: CASSPSSGGSEAFF. CDR3 sequence (DNA): TGTGCCAGCAGTCCGAGCTCAGGGGGCAGTGAAGCTTTCTTT. The variable domain in full, with the rest retrieved from reference TRBV28 and TRBJ1-1, is DVKVTQSSRYLVKRTGEKVFLECVQDMDHENMFWYRQDPGLGLRLIYFSYDVKMKEKGDIPEGYSVSREKKERFSLILESASTNQTSMYLCASSPSSGGSEAFFGQGTRLTVV.

This chain joins TRBV5-6 and TRBJ1-4, with D possibly TRBD1 on 6 matching bases. The V gene lost 6 bases and the J gene lost 9 bases, with 15 bases spanning the gap. There are 13 residues in the CDR3. Germline values: CDR1 SGHDT, CDR2 YYEEEE. The CDR3, as DNA: TGTGCCAGCAACCATGCTAGGGGGAAAAAACTGTTTTTT. This translates into CASNHARGKKLFF.

The chain couples TRBV28 to TRBJ1-4; 8 nucleotides align to TRBD1. Germline assignment: CDR1 MDHEN and CDR2 SYDVKM. The V and J ends lost 5 bases and 0 bases, in that order; junction bases with no gene match: 8. CDR3 length: 17 amino acids. Here the CDR3 reads CASSAWDRIPTNEKLFF. The CDR3 coding sequence is TGTGCCAGCAGTGCCTGGGACAGGATCCCAACTAATGAAAAACTGTTTTTT.

The table lists this clone with a count of one. V gene TRBV10-3 combines with J gene TRBJ1-1; TRBD1 agrees at 7 bases. This CDR3 is 15 amino acids long. Germline V gene lookup returns CDR1 ENHRY and CDR2 SYGVKD. The J segment lost 0 bases and the V segment lost 3 bases, leaving 4 bases of the junction unmatched. The chain's CDR3 is CAISDGDRMNTEAFF. The CDR3 bases are TGTGCCATCAGTGACGGGGACAGAATGAACACTGAAGCTTTCTTT.

The chain combines TRBV2 with TRBJ2-2, with 7 bases that match TRBD1. The CDR3 contains 15 residues. With V trimmed by 7 bases and J by 2 bases, 7 bases remained unmatched. Germline V CDR1 and CDR2: SNHLY, FYNNEI. CDR3 protein: CASNRGGLNTGELFF. The CDR3 DNA reads as TGTGCCAGCAATAGAGGGGGCCTAAACACCGGGGAGCTGTTTTTT.

This sequence joins TRBV28 and TRBJ1-4, with 8 bases aligning to TRBD1. V dropped 3 bases and J dropped 8; count of bases not matched to a gene: 8. Germline CDR1 and CDR2: MDHEN and SYDVKM. The length of the CDR3 is 15 residues. CDR3 DNA: TGTGCCAGCAGTTTTGGACAGGGTGGGTGGGAAAAACTGTTTTTT. The encoded protein is CASSFGQGGWEKLFF. Drawing the rest from reference TRBV28 and TRBJ1-4, the complete variable domain is DVKVTQSSRYLVKRTGEKVFLECVQDMDHENMFWYRQDPGLGLRLIYFSYDVKMKEKGDIPEGYSVSREKKERFSLILESASTNQTSMYLCASSFGQGGWEKLFFGSGTQLSVL.

The J gene is TRBJ2-1, the V gene TRBV9, with D possibly being TRBD2 (6 bases). Trimming took off 0 bases at V and 8 bases at J, with 12 bases between the two ends. The CDR3 length is 14 residues. Looked up from germline, CDR1 is SGDLS and CDR2 is YYNGEE. This CDR3 is CASSVGGLAYEQFF. For the CDR3, the DNA is TGTGCCAGCAGCGTAGGGGGACTTGCTTATGAGCAGTTCTTC.

The chain recombines TRBV12-3 or TRBV12-4 with TRBJ1-2; D might be TRBD1 (5 bases). V lost 4 bases and J lost 7, with 10 bases in between. This CDR3 contains 12 residues. The CDR3 reads CASSSLRAGYTF. CDR3 bases: TGTGCCAGCAGTTCCCTCAGGGCTGGCTACACCTTC.

The chain recombines TRBV7-6 with TRBJ1-1; 8 bases agree with TRBD1. The CDR3 runs to 15 residues. The trim removed 2 bases at V and 2 bases at J, leaving 4 bases unmatched. Germline values: CDR1 SGHVS, CDR2 FNYEAQ. DNA of the CDR3: TGTGCCAGCAGCTTAATGCAGGGGGCAAACACTGAAGCTTTCTTT. Protein: CASSLMQGANTEAFF.

The chain links TRBV2 to TRBJ1-4, with TRBD1 matching over 7 bases. This CDR3 region has 14 residues. V gave up 5 bases and J gave up 6 bases; unmatched junction bases: 6. CDR1 SNHLY and CDR2 FYNNEI come from the germline V gene. CDR3 nucleotide sequence: TGTGCCAGCAGTAGACAGGGCGCGGATGAAAAACTGTTTTTT. Translation: CASSRQGADEKLFF.

The chain links TRBV12-3 or TRBV12-4 to TRBJ1-2, with D tentatively TRBD1 (5 bases). The CDR3 sequence is 12 residues long. Between the trimmed V and J ends, which lost 6 bases and 5 bases, there was a span of 10 bases. The CDR3: CASREGLYGYTF. As DNA, the CDR3 is TGTGCCAGCAGGGAGGGGTTATATGGCTACACCTTC.

This sequence joins TRBV11-2 and TRBJ2-1; 14 bases are a match to TRBD2. V lost 4 bases to trimming and J lost 4 bases; unmatched junction nucleotides: 3. Germline CDR1 is SGHAT and CDR2 is FQNNGV. The CDR3 sequence is 16 residues long. The CDR3 DNA reads as TGTGCCAGCAGCTCAGGACTAGCGGGAGGATACAATGAGCAGTTCTTC. Translating gives CASSSGLAGGYNEQFF.

J is TRBJ2-1 and V is TRBV6-5; D might be TRBD2 (6 bases). V was clipped by 8 bases and J by 5 bases, with 16 bases between them. Germline-derived CDR1 and CDR2 are MNHEY and SVGAGI. The CDR3 is made up of 14 amino acids. This chain's CDR3 is CASFRRGGDNEQFF. In DNA form, the CDR3 reads TGTGCCAGCTTTAGGCGGGGCGGAGACAATGAGCAGTTCTTC.

The chain uses TRBV19 and TRBJ1-2; 10 nucleotides line up with TRBD1. This CDR3 has 16 residues. Germline CDR1 LNHDA, CDR2 SQIVND (reference sequence). V was clipped by 6 bases and J by 7 bases; unmatched bases: 14. The CDR3 is CASRPGTGVTPGGYTF. In DNA form, the CDR3 reads TGTGCCAGTAGGCCCGGGACAGGGGTTACACCTGGTGGCTACACCTTC.

The chain recombines TRBV5-1 with TRBJ1-1, with TRBD1 identical over 10 bases. Germline V gives CDR1 SGHRS, CDR2 YFSETQ. The CDR3 has 13 amino acids. After removal of 0 bases from V and 11 bases from J, the junction contained 4 bases not matched to a gene. The CDR3 loop is CASSLGQGAAAFF. CDR3 DNA: TGCGCCAGCAGCTTGGGACAGGGGGCCGCGGCTTTCTTT.